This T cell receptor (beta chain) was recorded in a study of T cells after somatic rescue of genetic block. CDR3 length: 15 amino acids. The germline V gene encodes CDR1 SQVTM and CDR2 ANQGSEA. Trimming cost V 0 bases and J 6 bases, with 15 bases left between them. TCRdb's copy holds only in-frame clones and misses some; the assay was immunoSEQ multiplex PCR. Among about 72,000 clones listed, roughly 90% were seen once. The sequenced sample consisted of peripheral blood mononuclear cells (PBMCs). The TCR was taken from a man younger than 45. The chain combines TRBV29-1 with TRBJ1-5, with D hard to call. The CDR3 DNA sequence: TGCAGCGTTGAAGAACAGTCAGTAAGGCGTCAGCCCCAGCATTTT. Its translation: CSVEEQSVRRQPQHF.